A single TCR beta chain is shown here with its context. It was roughly 10 ml of fresh peripheral blood that supplied the PBMCs. The CDR3 has 14 residues. Trimming took 4 bases from V and 7 from J, leaving 19 bases between them. The germline V gene has CDR1 SQVTM and CDR2 ANQGSEA. The data were obtained in a study of T cells in Graves' hyperthyroidism and ophthalmopathy. Amplified TCR beta CDR3 regions came from RNA transcripts. With the HTBI primer set, the TCR CDR3 went through a first round of RT-PCR. TCRdb itself ran the multiplex PCR reads through MiXCR, one entry per CDR3 protein. The repertoire holds about 250,000 distinct CDR3 sequences, approximately 23% seen once, with roughly 35% in the top ten.

The sequenced material came from blood. The clonotype comes from a middle-aged woman with Graves' ophthalmopathy. The gene calls are TRBV29-1 and TRBJ1-1; the D is unclear. CDR3 residues: CSVVLQRSGVEAFF. Written as DNA, the CDR3 is TGCAGCGTTGTCCTACAGCGGAGCGGTGTTGAAGCTTTCTTT. The full variable domain, its missing parts supplied by reference TRBV29-1 and TRBJ1-1, is SAVISQKPSRDICQRGTSLTIQCQVDSQVTMMFWYRQQPGQSLTLIATANQGSEATYESGFVIDKFPISRPNLTFSTLTVSNMSPEDSSIYLCSVVLQRSGVEAFFGQGTRLTVV.